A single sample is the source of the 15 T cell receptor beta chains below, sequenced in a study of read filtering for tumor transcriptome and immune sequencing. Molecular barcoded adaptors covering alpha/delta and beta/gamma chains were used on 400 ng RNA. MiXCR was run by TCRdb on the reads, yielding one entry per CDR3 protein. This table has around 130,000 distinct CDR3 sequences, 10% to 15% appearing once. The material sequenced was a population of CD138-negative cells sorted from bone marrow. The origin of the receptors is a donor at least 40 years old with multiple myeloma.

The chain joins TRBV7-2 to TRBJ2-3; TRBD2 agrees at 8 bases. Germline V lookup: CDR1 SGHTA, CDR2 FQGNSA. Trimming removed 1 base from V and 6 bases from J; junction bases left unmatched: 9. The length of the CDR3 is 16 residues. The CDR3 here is CASSLVGTSPQDTQYF. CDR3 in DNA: TGTGCCAGCAGCTTAGTCGGGACTAGTCCACAGGATACGCAGTATTTT.

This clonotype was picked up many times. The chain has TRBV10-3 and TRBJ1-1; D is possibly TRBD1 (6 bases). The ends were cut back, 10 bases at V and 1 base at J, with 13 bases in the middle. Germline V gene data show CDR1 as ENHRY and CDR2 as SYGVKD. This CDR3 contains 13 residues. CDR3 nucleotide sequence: TGTGCCACACAGAACAGGGCGAACACTGAAGCTTTCTTT. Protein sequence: CATQNRANTEAFF.

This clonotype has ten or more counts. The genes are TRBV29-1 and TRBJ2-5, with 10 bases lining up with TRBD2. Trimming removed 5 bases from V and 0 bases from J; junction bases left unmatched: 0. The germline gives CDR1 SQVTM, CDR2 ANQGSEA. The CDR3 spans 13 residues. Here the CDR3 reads CSVTSGNQETQYF. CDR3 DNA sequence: TGCAGCGTTACTAGCGGGAACCAAGAGACCCAGTACTTC. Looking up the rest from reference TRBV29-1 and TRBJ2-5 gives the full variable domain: SAVISQKPSRDICQRGTSLTIQCQVDSQVTMMFWYRQQPGQSLTLIATANQGSEATYESGFVIDKFPISRPNLTFSTLTVSNMSPEDSSIYLCSVTSGNQETQYFGPGTRLLVL.

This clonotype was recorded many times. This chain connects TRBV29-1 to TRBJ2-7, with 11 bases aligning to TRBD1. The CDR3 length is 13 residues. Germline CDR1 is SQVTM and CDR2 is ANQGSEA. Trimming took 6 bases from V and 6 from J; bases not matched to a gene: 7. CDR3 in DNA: TGCAGCGTCGAGAGGACAGGGGGCGGCGAGCAGTACTTC. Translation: CSVERTGGGEQYF.

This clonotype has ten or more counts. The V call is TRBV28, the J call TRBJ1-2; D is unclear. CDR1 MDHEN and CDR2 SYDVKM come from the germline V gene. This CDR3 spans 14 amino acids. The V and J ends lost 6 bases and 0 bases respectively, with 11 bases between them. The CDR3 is CASSSGSTNYGYTF. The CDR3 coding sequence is TGTGCCAGCAGCTCGGGCTCAACTAACTATGGCTACACCTTC.

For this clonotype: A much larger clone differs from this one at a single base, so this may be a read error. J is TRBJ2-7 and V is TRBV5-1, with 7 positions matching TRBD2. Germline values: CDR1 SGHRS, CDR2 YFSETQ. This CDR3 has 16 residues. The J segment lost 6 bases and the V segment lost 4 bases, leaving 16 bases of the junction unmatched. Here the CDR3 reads CASSPGNTGLWIEQYF. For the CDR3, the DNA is TGCGCCAGCAGCCCCGGCAACACGGGACTATGGATCGAGCAGTACTTC.

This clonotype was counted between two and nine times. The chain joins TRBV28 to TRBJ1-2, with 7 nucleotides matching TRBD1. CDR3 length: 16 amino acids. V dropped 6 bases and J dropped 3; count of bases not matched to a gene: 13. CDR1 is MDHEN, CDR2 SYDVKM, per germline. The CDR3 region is CASSFSSSGGHYGYTF. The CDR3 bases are TGTGCCAGCAGCTTTTCCTCATCAGGGGGGCACTATGGCTACACCTTC.

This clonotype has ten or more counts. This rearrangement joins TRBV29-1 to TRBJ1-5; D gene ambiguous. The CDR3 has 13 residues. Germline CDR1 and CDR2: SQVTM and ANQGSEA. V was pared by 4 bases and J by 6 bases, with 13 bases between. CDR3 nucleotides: TGCAGCGTTGTCCCGGCAGCAGGTCAGCCCCAGCATTTT. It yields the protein CSVVPAAGQPQHF.

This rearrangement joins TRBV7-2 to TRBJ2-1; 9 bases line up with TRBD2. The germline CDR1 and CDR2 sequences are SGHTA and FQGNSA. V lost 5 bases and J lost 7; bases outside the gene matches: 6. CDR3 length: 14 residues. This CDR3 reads CASSRGLAGNEQFF. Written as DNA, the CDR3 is TGTGCCAGCAGCAGGGGACTAGCAGGGAATGAGCAGTTCTTC.

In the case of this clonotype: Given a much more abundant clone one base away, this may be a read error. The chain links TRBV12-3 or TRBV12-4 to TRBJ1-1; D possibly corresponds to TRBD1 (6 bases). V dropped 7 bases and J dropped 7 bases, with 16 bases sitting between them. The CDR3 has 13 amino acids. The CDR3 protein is CASTTGFSGEAFF. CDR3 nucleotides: TGTGCCAGCACTACAGGGTTCAGCGGTGAAGCTTTCTTT.

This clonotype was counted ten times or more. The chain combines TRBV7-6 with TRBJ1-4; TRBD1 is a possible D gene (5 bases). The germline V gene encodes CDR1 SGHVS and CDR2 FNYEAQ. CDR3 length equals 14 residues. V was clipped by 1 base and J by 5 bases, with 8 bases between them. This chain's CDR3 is CASSLGQGNEKLFF. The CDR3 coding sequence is TGTGCCAGCAGCTTAGGTCAGGGAAATGAAAAACTGTTTTTT. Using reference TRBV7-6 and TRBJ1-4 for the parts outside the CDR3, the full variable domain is GAGVSQSPRYKVTKRGQDVALRCDPISGHVSLYWYRQALGQGPEFLTYFNYEAQQDKSGLPNDRFSAERPEGSISTLTIQRTEQRDSAMYRCASSLGQGNEKLFFGSGTQLSVL.

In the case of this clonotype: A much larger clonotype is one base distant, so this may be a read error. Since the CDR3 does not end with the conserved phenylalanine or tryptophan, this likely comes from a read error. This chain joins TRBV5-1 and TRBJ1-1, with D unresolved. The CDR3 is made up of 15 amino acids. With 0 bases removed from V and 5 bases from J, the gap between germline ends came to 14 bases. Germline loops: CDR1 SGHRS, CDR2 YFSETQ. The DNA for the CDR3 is TGCGCCAGCAGCTTGGAATCTAGGGCGGGAACTGAAGCTTTCCTT. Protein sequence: CASSLESRAGTEAFL.

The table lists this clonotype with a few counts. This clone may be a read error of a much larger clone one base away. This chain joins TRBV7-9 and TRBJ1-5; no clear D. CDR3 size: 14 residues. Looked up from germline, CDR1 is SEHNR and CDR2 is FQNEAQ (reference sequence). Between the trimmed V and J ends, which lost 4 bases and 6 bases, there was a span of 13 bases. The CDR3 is CASSSGAGGQPQHF. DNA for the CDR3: TGTGCCAGCAGCTCAGGAGCGGGAGGTCAGCCCCAGCATTTT.

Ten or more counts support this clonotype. The CDR3 protein is CASGPGVDSNQPQHF. CDR3 nucleotides: TGTGCTAGTGGTCCGGGGGTGGATAGCAATCAGCCCCAGCATTTT. The V and J genes are TRBV12-5 and TRBJ1-5; tentatively, D is TRBD1 (5 bases). The CDR3 length is 15 residues. Germline-derived CDR1 and CDR2 are LGHNT and FRNRAP. V was shortened by 5 bases and J by 0 bases, with 11 bases between the two germline ends.

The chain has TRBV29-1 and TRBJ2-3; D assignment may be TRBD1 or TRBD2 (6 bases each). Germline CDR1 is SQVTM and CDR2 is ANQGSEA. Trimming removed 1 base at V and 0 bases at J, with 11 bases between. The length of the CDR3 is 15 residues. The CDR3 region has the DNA TGCAGCGTTGAAGGGGGGGCCGGAAGCACAGATACGCAGTATTTT. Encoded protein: CSVEGGAGSTDTQYF.